These T cell receptor beta chains were read from a single sample in a study of T cell repertoires in cytomegalovirus infection. From the reads, TCRdb called clonotypes with MiXCR, one entry per CDR3 protein. The table lists under 350,000 distinct CDR3 sequences, 9.6% of them singletons. Sequences were obtained from PBMCs. These receptors were taken from a human donor in good health (CMV status not recorded). Some clones in this sample may be carry-over from other donors' samples. Both conserved end residues are part of each CDR3. Fields, in order: clone size, D gene, V gene, J gene, CDR3 DNA, CDR3 protein. D genes are given only for firm matches. The size entry gives once, few or many counts, or a class when the clone is expanded.

abundance: many; d_gene: -; v_gene: TRBV7-2; j_gene: TRBJ1-2; CDR3nt: TGTGCCAGCAGCTCCCTGGAGGGCAGGGTCAATGGCTACACCTTC; CDR3aa: CASSSLEGRVNGYTF
abundance: many; d_gene: TRBD2; v_gene: TRBV11-2; j_gene: TRBJ2-5; CDR3nt: TGTGCCAGCAGCTTAACAAGCAGACTAGCGGGGGAAGAAGAGACCCAGTACTTC; CDR3aa: CASSLTSRLAGEEETQYF
abundance: many; d_gene: -; v_gene: TRBV5-4; j_gene: TRBJ2-6; CDR3nt: TGTGCCAGCAGCCAAAGGGTGTCTGGGGCCAACGTCCTGACTTTC; CDR3aa: CASSQRVSGANVLTF
abundance: few; d_gene: -; v_gene: TRBV9; j_gene: TRBJ2-5; CDR3nt: TGTGCCAGCAGCGTCGATGGTGGGGTCCAAGAGACCCAGTACTTC; CDR3aa: CASSVDGGVQETQYF
abundance: many; d_gene: -; v_gene: TRBV12-3/TRBV12-4; j_gene: TRBJ2-4; CDR3nt: TGTGCCAGCAGTTTAGAGGGGACTTCCTTAGCCAAAAACATTCAGTACTTC; CDR3aa: CASSLEGTSLAKNIQYF
abundance: many; d_gene: -; v_gene: TRBV19; j_gene: TRBJ2-6; CDR3nt: TGTGCCAGTAGTCCCACAGAACTCTACGGCGGGGCCAACGTCCTGACTTTC; CDR3aa: CASSPTELYGGANVLTF
abundance: few; d_gene: -; v_gene: TRBV14; j_gene: TRBJ2-5; CDR3nt: TGTGCCAGCAGCCAAACCCAGTCGGTCCAAGAGACCCAGTACTTC; CDR3aa: CASSQTQSVQETQYF
abundance: many; d_gene: -; v_gene: TRBV14; j_gene: TRBJ1-4; CDR3nt: TGTGCCAGCAGCTTGCAATATGGCCTTGATAATGAAAAACTGTTTTTT; CDR3aa: CASSLQYGLDNEKLFF
abundance: many; d_gene: -; v_gene: TRBV20-1; j_gene: TRBJ1-1; CDR3nt: TGCAGTGCTACTGATCCTACACGTATGAACACTGAAGCTTTCTTT; CDR3aa: CSATDPTRMNTEAFF
abundance: few; d_gene: TRBD1; v_gene: TRBV20-1; j_gene: TRBJ2-2; CDR3nt: TGCAGTGCCGAGGGACAGGAGAACACCGGGGAGCTGTTTTTT; CDR3aa: CSAEGQENTGELFF
abundance: many; d_gene: -; v_gene: TRBV28; j_gene: TRBJ2-3; CDR3nt: TGTGCCAGCAGGGCTAGGGGCACAGATACGCAGTATTTT; CDR3aa: CASRARGTDTQYF
abundance: many; d_gene: TRBD2; v_gene: TRBV2; j_gene: TRBJ2-2; CDR3nt: TGTGCCAGCAAATCAGCTAGCGGCGTTGGGACCGGGGAGCTGTTTTTT; CDR3aa: CASKSASGVGTGELFF
abundance: few; d_gene: -; v_gene: TRBV27; j_gene: TRBJ1-4; CDR3nt: TGTGCCAGCAGTTCCGATGAAAAACTGTTTTTT; CDR3aa: CASSSDEKLFF
abundance: many; d_gene: TRBD1; v_gene: TRBV7-2; j_gene: TRBJ1-2; CDR3nt: TGTGCCAGCAGCTTAGGCGGGACAGGGGAGTATGGCTACACCTTC; CDR3aa: CASSLGGTGEYGYTF
abundance: few; d_gene: -; v_gene: TRBV6-2/TRBV6-3; j_gene: TRBJ2-2; CDR3nt: TGTGCCAGCAGTTACGGCTGGGAGCCCGGGGAGCTGTTTTTT; CDR3aa: CASSYGWEPGELFF
abundance: many; d_gene: TRBD2; v_gene: TRBV19; j_gene: TRBJ2-5; CDR3nt: TGTGCCAGTTCTGCGGGGGGGATGTACCAAGAGACCCAGTACTTC; CDR3aa: CASSAGGMYQETQYF
abundance: many; d_gene: -; v_gene: TRBV6-1; j_gene: TRBJ1-1; CDR3nt: TGTGCCAGCACCAAGCTCGGACCTGGAGCTTTCTTT; CDR3aa: CASTKLGPGAFF